This TCR beta chain was captured in a study of blood T cell repertoires in COVID-19. For the study at large: Samples taken during acute and convalescent COVID-19 were collected in the United States, Italy and Spain.

This clone was seen just once. V trimming: 3 bases; J trimming: 0 bases; junction bases outside the gene matches: 8. The CDR3 length is 18 residues. Germline V gene sequence: CDR1 MDHEN, CDR2 SYDVKM. Method: immunoSEQ multiplex PCR; TCRdb's copy keeps in-frame clones and lacks some. The profile shows 95,000 to 100,000 clones, over 80% of them singletons. Sequencing was performed on peripheral blood. The chain recombines TRBV28 with TRBJ2-2; 9 positions match TRBD2. The clonotype originates from a man aged 45-65 years with active COVID-19. CDR3: CASSFQLAGLANTGELFF. DNA for the CDR3: TGTGCCAGCAGTTTTCAGCTAGCGGGATTGGCGAACACCGGGGAGCTGTTTTTT.